A single sample gave rise to the 21 T cell receptor beta chains below, sequenced in a study of shared clonotypes between healthy human individuals. Terminally differentiated effector memory CD45RA+ cells were excluded from the naive CD8 cells, which were CD45RO-negative and positively selected for CCR7. TCRdb's copy holds only in-frame clones and misses some; the assay was immunoSEQ multiplex PCR. Here the sample spans about 2.2 million clones, 90% to 95% being singletons. The sequencing sample was made of naive CD8+ T cells from PBMCs. Receptors were obtained from a young man in good health. Some clones in this sample may be carry-over from other donors' samples.

The V and J genes are TRBV4-2 and TRBJ2-7; 8 bases agree with TRBD2. Germline V gene data show CDR1 as LGHNA and CDR2 as YNFKEQ. V shed 1 base and J 7 bases; nucleotides not matched to a gene: 18. The CDR3 extends over 18 amino acids. For the CDR3, the DNA is TGTGCCAGCAGCCAAGTGCGTCCCCGCGTAGCGGGAACGGTAGAGCAGTACTTC. Translation: CASSQVRPRVAGTVEQYF.

The CDR3 DNA reads TGCGCCAGCAGCCCCTCTCTGACAGGGTTCGACTATGGCTACACCTTC. Translation: CASSPSLTGFDYGYTF. The chain recombines TRBV4-1 with TRBJ1-2, with 7 bases fitting TRBD1. The length of the CDR3 is 16 residues. Germline V lookup: CDR1 MGHRA, CDR2 YSYEKL. Germline trimming cut 4 bases from V and 3 bases from J; bases unmatched to any gene: 11.

Turning to this clone: Other DNA sequences in the sample encode the same CDR3. V usage is TRBV7-9 and J usage is TRBJ2-5, with a possible D match to TRBD2 (5 bases). The CDR3 is 14 residues long. Trimming removed 5 bases at V and 1 base at J, with 11 bases between. Germline V lookup: CDR1 SEHNR, CDR2 FQNEAQ (reference sequence). DNA for the CDR3: TGTGCCAGCAGCCCCCCGGGGTCCCAAGAGACCCAGTACTTC. This encodes CASSPPGSQETQYF. Supplemented by reference TRBV7-9 and TRBJ2-5, the full variable domain reads DTGVSQNPRHKITKRGQNVTFRCDPISEHNRLYWYRQTLGQGPEFLTYFQNEAQLEKSRLLSDRFSAERPKGSFSTLEIQRTEQGDSAMYLCASSPPGSQETQYFGPGTRLLVL.

V and J are TRBV4-3 and TRBJ2-2, with D perhaps matching TRBD2 (6 bases). Germline V gene lookup returns CDR1 LGHNA and CDR2 YSLEER. The CDR3 covers 17 residues. Trimming cost V 0 bases and J 5 bases, with 16 bases left between them. The CDR3 protein is CASSQDSAGRGTGELFF. CDR3 in DNA: TGCGCCAGCAGCCAAGATTCCGCGGGAAGAGGGACCGGGGAGCTGTTTTTT.

The V call is TRBV6-4, the J call TRBJ2-2, with D possibly TRBD2 on 5 matching bases. Germline CDR1 reads MRHNA; CDR2 reads SNTAGT. The V gene lost 3 bases and the J gene lost 2 bases, with 10 bases spanning the gap. CDR3 length: 15 residues. In DNA form, the CDR3 reads TGTGCCAGCAGTGAGGAGGCTGCTAACACCGGGGAGCTGTTTTTT. Translating it yields CASSEEAANTGELFF.

V usage is TRBV6-7 and J usage is TRBJ2-6; D gene ambiguous. TRBV6-7 is placed among ORFs of uncertain function. This CDR3 spans 18 amino acids. V was shortened by 7 bases and J by 3 bases, with 22 bases between the two germline ends. The CDR3 here is CASTPARSDQFGANVLTF. For the CDR3, the DNA is TGTGCCAGCACCCCGGCACGTTCGGACCAATTTGGGGCCAACGTCCTGACTTTC.

The chain is built from TRBV7-2 and TRBJ2-7, with D unresolved. The germline V and J ends were trimmed by 5 bases and 3 bases, with 8 bases remaining between them. The CDR3 has 12 residues. Germline V gene sequence: CDR1 SGHTA, CDR2 FQGNSA. CDR3 sequence: CASSQTNYEQYF. The CDR3 nucleotides are TGTGCCAGCAGCCAGACAAACTACGAGCAGTACTTC.

The J gene is TRBJ1-1, the V gene TRBV28, with 7 bases lining up with TRBD1. The CDR3 runs 12 residues. The V and J ends lost 6 bases and 10 bases, in that order; junction bases with no gene match: 8. Germline V lookup: CDR1 MDHEN, CDR2 SYDVKM. This chain's CDR3 is CASRLRRQGAFF. The DNA of the CDR3 is TGTGCCAGCAGGCTCCGACGACAGGGAGCTTTCTTT.

The chain joins TRBV2 to TRBJ2-1; D unresolved. CDR3 length: 15 amino acids. CDR1 SNHLY and CDR2 FYNNEI come from the germline V gene. V was shortened by 1 base and J by 5 bases, with 12 bases between the two germline ends. As DNA, the CDR3 is TGTGCCAGCAGTGAAGTTGGCGGTCCGGACAATGAGCAGTTCTTC. Translating it yields CASSEVGGPDNEQFF.

This clone was detected once. The J gene is TRBJ2-5, the V gene TRBV28, with a tentative D call TRBD1 (5 bases). This CDR3 has 17 residues. V lost 4 bases to trimming and J lost 5 bases, with 23 bases between them. Germline V gene data show CDR1 as MDHEN and CDR2 as SYDVKM. CDR3 bases: TGTGCCAGCAGTTCCATGACAGTTGCCAGGGATAGGGAGACCCAGTACTTC. Its translation is CASSSMTVARDRETQYF.

The chain combines TRBV5-4 with TRBJ2-3; D might be TRBD2 (7 bases). From germline, CDR1 is SGHNT and CDR2 YYREEE (reference sequence). The CDR3 is made up of 18 amino acids. Trimming stripped 2 bases from V and 2 bases from J, with 21 bases between. The CDR3 DNA is TGTGCCAGCAGCTTCCTGGGTGGGGGGGCTGGAGACACAGATACGCAGTATTTT. This sequence encodes CASSFLGGGAGDTDTQYF.

This clone has only one observation. The chain links TRBV27 to TRBJ2-7; 10 bases are shared with TRBD2. J lost 3 bases, V lost 3 bases, and 5 bases had no gene match. This CDR3 has 15 residues. The germline V gene encodes CDR1 MNHEY and CDR2 SMNVEV (reference sequence). Written as DNA, the CDR3 is TGTGCCAGCAGTTTGTTGGGACTAGCGATCTACGAGCAGTACTTC. Translating gives CASSLLGLAIYEQYF.

The count of this clone is one. The chain joins TRBV9 to TRBJ1-2; TRBD1 is a possible D gene (5 bases). Per germline, CDR1 SGDLS and CDR2 YYNGEE. This CDR3 has 14 amino acids. Between the trimmed V and J ends, which lost 4 bases and 6 bases, there was a span of 16 bases. The CDR3 here is CASSQVRVWDGYTF. CDR3 coding DNA: TGTGCCAGCAGCCAAGTCAGGGTGTGGGATGGCTACACCTTC.

The V gene is TRBV9, the J gene TRBJ1-3, with D perhaps TRBD1 (6 bases). The CDR3 contains 15 residues. The germline V gene has CDR1 SGDLS and CDR2 YYNGEE. Trimming pared 2 bases from V and 4 bases from J, leaving 13 bases between. The CDR3 DNA reads as TGTGCCAGCAGCGTCGGGACAACCGAGGGAAACACCATATATTTT. Its protein is CASSVGTTEGNTIYF. Combining the CDR3 with reference TRBV9 and TRBJ1-3 gives the whole variable domain DSGVTQTPKHLITATGQRVTLRCSPRSGDLSVYWYQQSLDQGLQFLIQYYNGEERAKGNILERFSAQQFPDLHSELNLSSLELGDSALYFCASSVGTTEGNTIYFGEGSWLTVV.

V usage is TRBV5-1 and J usage is TRBJ2-3; the match to TRBD1 covers 9 bases. CDR3 length equals 14 residues. The germline gives CDR1 SGHRS, CDR2 YFSETQ. Trimming took 4 bases from V and 2 from J; bases not matched to a gene: 2. For the CDR3, the DNA is TGCGCCAGCAGCGGGGACAGGGACACAGATACGCAGTATTTT. This encodes CASSGDRDTDTQYF.

V gene TRBV4-1 combines with J gene TRBJ2-7, with D possibly called TRBD1 or TRBD2 (6 bases each). The V and J ends lost 4 bases and 5 bases respectively, with 21 bases between them. This CDR3 region has 16 residues. In germline, CDR1 is MGHRA, CDR2 YSYEKL. The CDR3 loop reads CASSRSGGPPPDEQYF. For the CDR3, the DNA is TGCGCCAGCAGCCGATCTGGGGGGCCGCCCCCTGACGAGCAGTACTTC.

The chain has TRBV4-1 and TRBJ1-4, with D unclear. The length of the CDR3 is 15 residues. The ends were cut back, 7 bases at V and 0 bases at J, with 12 bases in the middle. Per germline, CDR1 MGHRA and CDR2 YSYEKL. CDR3 sequence: CASKPSHTTNEKLFF. As DNA, the CDR3 is TGCGCCAGCAAGCCATCGCATACAACTAATGAAAAACTGTTTTTT.

V usage is TRBV2 and J usage is TRBJ2-1; 12 positions match TRBD2. This CDR3 is 17 amino acids long. V was clipped by 8 bases and J by 8 bases; unmatched bases: 16. Germline V gene data show CDR1 as SNHLY and CDR2 as FYNNEI. Here the CDR3 reads CASDRLAGEWAGDEQFF. The DNA for the CDR3 is TGTGCCAGCGATCGACTAGCGGGGGAGTGGGCTGGGGATGAGCAGTTCTTC.

The chain links TRBV2 to TRBJ1-1; 7 positions match TRBD1. V trimming: 4 bases; J trimming: 8 bases; junction bases outside the gene matches: 13. Germline-derived CDR1 and CDR2 are SNHLY and FYNNEI. The CDR3 sequence is 15 residues long. In nucleotides, the CDR3 is TGTGCCAGCAGTGCGAGGGACAGAAGGTCATTCGAAGCTTTCTTT. This gives the protein CASSARDRRSFEAFF.

This clone showed up just once. CDR3 amino acids: CASRRWDYNEQFF. CDR3 coding DNA: TGTGCCAGTAGGCGGTGGGACTACAATGAGCAGTTCTTC. This chain links TRBV19 with TRBJ2-1; the D is unclear. Per germline, CDR1 LNHDA and CDR2 SQIVND (reference sequence). CDR3 length: 13 amino acids. V dropped 6 bases and J dropped 3 bases, with 9 bases sitting between them.

V and J are TRBV4-1 and TRBJ2-7; no firm D call. V was trimmed by 1 base and J by 3 bases, leaving 7 bases between them. The CDR3 spans 13 residues. CDR1 and CDR2 from the germline V gene are MGHRA and YSYEKL. CDR3 amino acids: CASSQGNRYEQYF. CDR3 DNA: TGCGCCAGCAGCCAAGGGAACCGCTACGAGCAGTACTTC.